This T cell receptor (beta chain) was identified in a study of PD-1 blockade in classical Hodgkin lymphoma. Study outcomes and limitations: As was reported, newly diagnosed patients showed lower baseline TCR diversity than healthy donors did. Patients starting nivolumab less than 1 year after ASCT had lower diversity and were excluded from later analyses. There remain no defined causes for the repertoire differences, which possibly reflect disease activity or prior therapy.

This clone was seen just once. Its antigen remains unknown. One end of the junction is discordant with germline, which a read error may explain. The protocol was immunoSEQ multiplex PCR, while the TCRdb copy is restricted to in-frame clones and leaves out a portion. The repertoire holds some 21,000 clones, with roughly 75% as singletons. Relapse was seen in all patients after autologous stem cell transplantation, and brentuximab vedotin exposure was variable. The best responses consisted of complete response, partial response or progressive disease. The sequencing here drew on peripheral blood mononuclear cells (PBMCs), taken before the second cycle of nivolumab. The sequence came from a human donor with classical Hodgkin lymphoma.

The CDR3 sequence: CASSIGIGLGNSPLHF. As DNA, the CDR3 is TGTGCCAGTAGCATAGGTATCGGGCTTGGTAATTCACCCCTCCACTTT. This rearrangement joins TRBV19 to TRBJ1-6; no clear D. The V gene's germline CDR1 is LNHDA and CDR2 SQIVND (reference sequence). The length of the CDR3 is 16 residues.